Listed below are T cell receptor beta chains from one sample, sequenced in a study of T-cell memory formation after mild COVID-19. One entry per CDR3 protein, called by TCRdb with MiXCR from the 5' RACE reads. Of hundreds of thousands of distinct CDR3 sequences in the sample, under 20% were seen once. The source material was PBMCs or a T cell subset sorted from them (not recorded which). The receptors originated from an adult woman who had mild COVID-19 (a few samples of this study predate the infection). Cell type and time point are not known. CDR3s include the opening cysteine and the closing phenylalanine or tryptophan. The D gene is left open where the match is weak. Clone size, where shown, is once, few, many, or a class for clones that have expanded.

abundance	j_gene	len	d_gene	v_gene	CDR3aa	CDR3nt
few	TRBJ2-3	14	TRBD2	TRBV15	CATAERGNTDTQYF	TGTGCCACCGCGGAGCGGGGGAACACAGATACGCAGTATTTT
few	TRBJ2-1	12	TRBD2	TRBV20-1	CSARLTSSEQFF	TGCAGTGCTAGGTTGACTAGCTCCGAGCAGTTCTTC
few	TRBJ2-6	21	TRBD1	TRBV24-1	CATSDLGTENGFLSGANVLTF	TGTGCCACCAGTGATTTGGGGACAGAGAATGGGTTCCTCTCTGGGGCCAACGTCCTGACTTTC
many	TRBJ2-2	13	.	TRBV30	CAWSGQYTGELFF	TGTGCCTGGAGCGGACAGTACACCGGGGAGCTGTTTTTT
few	TRBJ1-2	13	.	TRBV9	CASSVGQLYGYTF	TGTGCCAGCAGCGTAGGACAGCTCTATGGCTACACCTTC
.	TRBJ1-2	17	.	TRBV29-1	CSVERPPLAGGTYGYTF	TGCAGCGTTGAAAGGCCGCCCCTGGCCGGGGGCACCTATGGCTACACCTTC
.	TRBJ1-5	13	.	TRBV6-2/TRBV6-3	CASREDSNQPQHF	TGTGCCAGCAGGGAAGATAGCAATCAGCCCCAGCATTTT
.	TRBJ1-2	15	.	TRBV7-8	CASSPQTRVNYGYTF	TGTGCCAGCAGCCCGCAGACCCGGGTTAACTATGGCTACACCTTC
.	TRBJ2-4	15	TRBD1	TRBV5-6	CASSAPGQGVPIQYF	TGTGCCAGCAGCGCCCCGGGGCAGGGGGTCCCCATTCAGTACTTC
few	TRBJ1-6	14	.	TRBV4-1	CASSQDIGFGPLHF	TGCGCCAGCAGCCAAGATATAGGCTTTGGGCCCCTCCACTTT
many	TRBJ1-1	14	TRBD1	TRBV5-1	CASSWGQANTEAFF	TGCGCCAGCAGCTGGGGACAGGCGAACACTGAAGCTTTCTTT
few	TRBJ1-2	16	.	TRBV12-3/TRBV12-4	CASSPLGTGPDGGYTF	TGTGCCAGCAGTCCTTTAGGCACAGGGCCGGATGGGGGCTACACCTTC
.	TRBJ2-4	16	.	TRBV5-5	CASSLGWGLAKNIQYF	TGTGCCAGCAGCCTCGGTTGGGGGTTAGCCAAAAACATTCAGTACTTC
.	TRBJ1-1	13	.	TRBV15	CATSRPGRSEAFF	TGTGCCACCAGCAGACCCGGACGATCTGAAGCTTTCTTT
.	TRBJ1-5	14	TRBD1	TRBV20-1	CSARTGGSNQPQHF	TGCAGTGCCCGGACAGGGGGTAGCAATCAGCCCCAGCATTTT
.	TRBJ2-1	13	TRBD2	TRBV7-2	CASFLNVGLDAFF	TGTGCCAGTTTTCTTAATGTGGGACTAGATGCGTTCTTC
.	TRBJ1-5	10	.	TRBV29-1	CSVERGVQHF	TGCAGCGTTGAAAGGGGAGTCCAGCATTTT
.	TRBJ1-2	13	.	TRBV12-3/TRBV12-4	CASTEGRTYGYTF	TGTGCCAGCACCGAGGGACGAACCTATGGCTACACCTTC
.	TRBJ2-5	15	TRBD2	TRBV6-2/TRBV6-3	CASSLTSGSQETQYF	TGTGCCAGCAGTTTGACTAGCGGGAGTCAAGAGACCCAGTACTTC
few	TRBJ2-1	13	.	TRBV7-9	CASSLALTPQEFF	TGTGCCAGCAGCTTAGCGCTTACTCCCCAGGAGTTCTTC
.	TRBJ1-2	17	.	TRBV5-6	CASSLSVSLAYNYGYTF	TGTGCCAGCAGCTTGTCGGTCAGCTTAGCCTATAACTATGGCTACACCTTC
.	TRBJ2-7	14	.	TRBV5-8	CASSYQGPAYEQYF	TGTGCCAGCAGCTACCAGGGGCCTGCCTACGAGCAGTACTTC
.	TRBJ2-2	13	.	TRBV6-5	CASRATRTGELFF	TGTGCCAGCAGGGCGACACGCACCGGGGAGCTGTTTTTT
few	TRBJ2-3	19	.	TRBV7-8	CASSFRNPRGELARGTQYF	TGTGCCAGCAGCTTTAGAAACCCCCGCGGTGAACTAGCCCGGGGTACGCAGTATTTT
.	TRBJ2-3	14	.	TRBV7-9	CASRRGQGTDTQYF	TGTGCCAGCAGGCGAGGGCAGGGAACAGATACGCAGTATTTT
many	TRBJ2-4	21	TRBD1	TRBV12-3/TRBV12-4	CASSLRRQGLSRGVAKNIQYF	TGTGCCAGCAGTTTACGCCGACAGGGGTTGTCAAGGGGGGTAGCCAAAAACATTCAGTACTTC
many	TRBJ2-7	14	.	TRBV3-1	CASSQLGISYEQYF	TGTGCCAGCAGCCAATTAGGGATTTCCTACGAGCAGTACTTC
.	TRBJ2-3	16	.	TRBV9	CASSVRRDSYTDTQYF	TGTGCCAGCAGCGTAAGGCGGGACTCATACACAGATACGCAGTATTTT
.	TRBJ2-3	14	TRBD2	TRBV29-1	CSVRGSGSSDTQYF	TGCAGCGTTCGGGGTAGCGGGAGTTCAGATACGCAGTATTTT
few	TRBJ2-3	13	.	TRBV6-2/TRBV6-3	CASSYSGTDTQYF	TGTGCCAGCAGTTACTCGGGGACAGATACGCAGTATTTT
.	TRBJ1-6	15	TRBD1	TRBV4-1	CASSQGQGDNSPLHF	TGCGCCAGCAGCCAAGGCCAGGGGGATAATTCACCCCTCCACTTT
few	TRBJ1-4	16	TRBD1	TRBV2	CASSDGMIRGEEKLFF	TGTGCCAGCAGTGACGGGATGATCAGGGGGGAGGAAAAACTGTTTTTT
few	TRBJ2-5	15	TRBD1	TRBV4-3	CASSMTGGRLETQYF	TGCGCCAGCAGCATGACAGGGGGCAGATTAGAGACCCAGTACTTC
.	TRBJ2-1	17	TRBD2	TRBV19	CASQPGASGSLVNEQFF	TGTGCCAGTCAGCCCGGGGCTAGCGGGAGTTTAGTCAATGAGCAGTTCTTC
.	TRBJ2-3	16	TRBD2	TRBV5-1	CASSLVSLAGRDTQYF	TGCGCCAGCAGCTTGGTGTCACTAGCGGGCCGGGATACGCAGTATTTT
.	TRBJ2-7	13	.	TRBV18	CASSPSDTYEQYF	TGTGCCAGCTCACCGTCCGACACGTACGAGCAGTACTTC